What follows are 13 T cell receptor beta chains derived from one specimen sequenced in a study of cytomegalovirus exposure and HLA in healthy donors. The primer mix had 60 Vbeta and 13 Jbeta primers. Some clones are missing from TCRdb's copy, which holds only in-frame ones; the method was immunoSEQ multiplex PCR. The table has over 65,000 clones, around 79% seen once; the top ten hold over 10%. The sequencing input was PBMCs. These receptors originate from a human donor in good health.

V is TRBV18 and J is TRBJ2-1; D unclear. The length of the CDR3 is 11 residues. The germline gives CDR1 KGHSH, CDR2 LQKENI. V lost 4 bases and J 8 bases, leaving 6 bases between the germline ends. The DNA of the CDR3 is TGTGCCAGCTCACGTTCCGATGAGCAGTTCTTC. This gives the protein CASSRSDEQFF.

This chain joins TRBV19 and TRBJ1-1, with TRBD1 as a possible D gene (6 bases). The CDR3 extends over 14 amino acids. The ends were cut back, 5 bases at V and 6 bases at J, with 16 bases in the middle. CDR1 LNHDA and CDR2 SQIVND come from the germline V gene (reference sequence). The CDR3 bases are TGTGCCAGTAGTCCCCCAAGCAGGGGCGCTGAAGCTTTCTTT. This translates into CASSPPSRGAEAFF. The full variable domain, with the rest looked up from reference TRBV19 and TRBJ1-1, is DGGITQSPKYLFRKEGQNVTLSCEQNLNHDAMYWYRQDPGQGLRLIYYSQIVNDFQKGDIAEGYSVSREKKESFPLTVTSAQKNPTAFYLCASSPPSRGAEAFFGQGTRLTVV.

The V gene is TRBV27, the J gene TRBJ1-1, with no clear D. Trimming removed 2 bases at V and 5 bases at J, with 12 bases between. The CDR3 sequence is 14 residues long. Germline CDR1 is MNHEY and CDR2 is SMNVEV (reference sequence). The CDR3 bases are TGTGCCAGCAGTTTAATCCGGGAGACTACTGAAGCTTTCTTT. Translated, it gives CASSLIRETTEAFF.

The CDR3 reads CASSQTTGLPGELFF. The CDR3 DNA is TGCGCCAGCAGCCAAACGACAGGGTTGCCCGGGGAGCTGTTTTTT. This chain links TRBV4-3 with TRBJ2-2; 7 bases line up with TRBD1. Per the germline V gene, CDR1 is LGHNA and CDR2 is YSLEER. The CDR3 has 15 amino acids. The trim removed 2 bases at V and 6 bases at J, leaving 6 bases unmatched.

The chain joins TRBV27 to TRBJ2-7; TRBD1 matches 8 bases. The CDR3 spans 15 residues. After removal of 8 bases from V and 0 bases from J, the junction contained 9 bases not matched to a gene. Germline loops: CDR1 MNHEY, CDR2 SMNVEV (reference sequence). The CDR3 is CASHQAGQGSYEQYF. In DNA form, the CDR3 reads TGTGCCAGCCACCAGGCAGGACAGGGCTCCTACGAGCAGTACTTC.

The rearrangement uses TRBV4-3 and TRBJ2-2; 9 bases line up with TRBD1. V was clipped by 0 bases and J by 3 bases; unmatched bases: 11. Germline CDR1 and CDR2: LGHNA and YSLEER. This CDR3 is 19 amino acids long. The CDR3: CASSQERSAGTGYTGELFF. CDR3 nucleotide sequence: TGCGCCAGCAGCCAAGAACGGTCCGCGGGGACAGGGTACACCGGGGAGCTGTTTTTT.

The rearrangement joins TRBV6-5 to TRBJ1-1; perhaps TRBD1 as D (5 bases). V lost 11 bases and J lost 4, with 14 bases in between. The CDR3 is made up of 12 amino acids. Germline CDR1 is MNHEY and CDR2 is SVGAGI. CDR3 DNA sequence: TGTGCCTGCGGGGCCCGGGGCACTGAAGCTTTCTTT. It specifies CACGARGTEAFF.

This chain uses TRBV18 with TRBJ1-1; TRBD1 might be the D (6 bases). CDR3 length: 17 residues. Germline assignment: CDR1 KGHSH and CDR2 LQKENI. Trimming pared 0 bases from V and 8 bases from J, leaving 22 bases between. The CDR3 DNA reads TGTGCCAGCTCACCACCCCGGGGGGGGCAAGGGTTTCCGGAAGCTTTCTTT. This gives the protein CASSPPRGGQGFPEAFF.

This chain links TRBV6-1 with TRBJ2-7; 11 nucleotides agree with TRBD2. Trimming removed 3 bases from V and 4 bases from J; junction bases left unmatched: 8. The CDR3 is made up of 16 amino acids. Germline V gives CDR1 MNHNS, CDR2 SASEGT. The CDR3 here is CASSEGLAGGIYEQYF. The CDR3 region has the DNA TGTGCCAGCAGTGAGGGTTTAGCGGGGGGGATATACGAGCAGTACTTC.

This clone was found once. J is TRBJ2-1 and V is TRBV18; 10 positions match TRBD2. Germline loops: CDR1 KGHSH, CDR2 LQKENI. J gave up 10 bases and V 2 bases, and 2 bases lay outside the gene matches. This CDR3 has 13 residues. For the CDR3, the DNA is TGTGCCAGCTCACCATCTAGCGGGGGCGAGCAGTTCTTC. Protein product: CASSPSSGGEQFF. Together with reference TRBV18 and TRBJ2-1, the CDR3 gives the full variable domain: NAGVMQNPRHLVRRRGQEARLRCSPMKGHSHVYWYRQLPEEGLKFMVYLQKENIIDESGMPKERFSAEFPKEGPSILRIQQVVRGDSAAYFCASSPSSGGEQFFGPGTRLTVL.

The rearrangement joins TRBV5-6 to TRBJ2-3, with D unclear. CDR1 and CDR2 (germline): SGHDT, YYEEEE. The V gene lost 3 bases and the J gene lost 6 bases, with 14 bases spanning the gap. This CDR3 region has 14 residues. This CDR3 is CASSSVFLEDTQYF. The CDR3, as DNA: TGTGCCAGCAGCTCGGTCTTTTTAGAGGATACGCAGTATTTT.

This sequence joins TRBV2 and TRBJ2-7; 8 positions agree with TRBD2. The CDR3 covers 15 residues. CDR1 is SNHLY and CDR2 is FYNNEI in the germline V gene. The trim removed 3 bases at V and 2 bases at J, leaving 6 bases unmatched. DNA for the CDR3: TGTGCCAGCAGTGAGATGGCGGGGGGAACCTACGAGCAGTACTTC. It codes for CASSEMAGGTYEQYF. The complete variable domain, with remaining parts taken from reference TRBV2 and TRBJ2-7, reads EPEVTQTPSHQVTQMGQEVILRCVPISNHLYFYWYRQILGQKVEFLVSFYNNEISEKSEIFDDQFSVERPDGSNFTLKIRSTKLEDSAMYFCASSEMAGGTYEQYFGPGTRLTVT.

The chain carries TRBV11-2 and TRBJ1-3; unclear D gene. Looked up from germline, CDR1 is SGHAT and CDR2 is FQNNGV. CDR3 length: 13 amino acids. Trimming pared 0 bases from V and 9 bases from J, leaving 9 bases between. The CDR3 loop is CASSLDLSSTIYF. Written as DNA, the CDR3 is TGTGCCAGCAGCTTAGATCTCTCTAGCACCATATATTTT.